This T cell receptor (beta chain) appears in the sequencing data of a study of cytomegalovirus exposure and HLA in healthy donors. Regarding the study as a whole: A later analysis, which compared TCR beta chains of equal frequency, found the HLA-associated ones more clonally expanded.

A remark on this clone: Its specificity is not known.

The V end lost 4 bases, the J end lost 0 bases, and 10 bases lay between the germline ends. The CDR3 extends over 14 amino acids. Per the germline V gene, CDR1 is SNHLY and CDR2 is FYNNEI. PCR amplification relied on 60 Vbeta primers (plus 13 Jbeta primers). Measured with immunoSEQ multiplex PCR; TCRdb has only the in-frame clones, and not every one. The table has under 150,000 clones, approximately 78% seen once; the top ten hold approximately 2.9%. This clonotype originated in a human donor in good health. The V and J genes are TRBV2 and TRBJ2-7; D perhaps matches TRBD1 (6 bases). The specimen sequenced was PBMCs. The CDR3 protein is CASSAGAGSYEQYF. For the CDR3, the DNA is TGTGCCAGCAGTGCAGGGGCTGGCTCCTACGAGCAGTACTTC.